The present entry profiles one TCR beta chain with its context. Its cognate antigen has yet to be identified. No base-level quality is on record; no much larger clone is a single base apart. Inclusive of the bounding cysteine and phenylalanine, the CDR3 is 17 residues long. Only the CDR3 region is kept as DNA, spanning 51 bases read in frame from base 1. The germline V gene (reference sequence) yields SEHNR for CDR1 and FQNEAQ for CDR2. V is cut back by 5 bases and J by 3 bases, with 13 bases in the junction unmatched. The sample is drawn from a study of blood T cell repertoires in COVID-19 (dated by TCRdb to between 2020 and 2021). Study-wide context: Samples from collaborators originated in the United States, Italy and Spain and spanned both the acute and convalescent phases of COVID-19. Deeply sampled blood TCRbeta repertoires from subjects exposed to, actively infected with, or recovered from COVID-19 were included in the dataset. The repertoires were released in a freely available public database intended as a resource for research on the immune response to SARS-CoV-2. Where available, HLA class I and class II types were obtained from metadata supplied by the sample provider rather than from assay-based typing. A de-identified subject ID, COVID-19 status, age in years and sex were almost always included in the sample metadata. Samples were obtained from the ongoing ImmuneRACE study (first 160 participants) and from 1,200 or so subjects provided by 6 global collaborators. The material from the prospective study consisted of cDNA or gDNA derived from T cells, B-cell-depleted T cells, or PBMCs.

Results the study describes overall, beyond this receptor: How much clinical and demographic metadata was included differed by source and by participant, and the metadata was provided uncurated.

TCRbeta CDR3 regions were amplified from genomic DNA by means of the immunoSEQ Assay, a bias-controlled multiplex PCR. On the authors' methods: Within the assay, amplification of reference gene primers was used to estimate how many nucleated cells each sample contained. Sequence reads were collapsed and filtered to measure the absolute abundance of every unique TCRbeta CDR3 rearrangement. For each sample, productive Simpson clonality was calculated as the square root of Simpson's diversity index over productive rearrangements. The clones in this table, taken by TCRdb from immuneACCESS, are in-frame only. Not every clone is retained; where verified, under half of the shortfall comes from an unresolved V gene, and the cause of the rest is unknown. V and J calls and clone size are given by that table; D and trimming were obtained from the DNA. Counted in this sample were approximately 190,000 clones; 84% of them appeared once. In total, the top ten clones hold around 2.9% of the sample.

Enrolling through a virtual design, the prospective study's participants ranged in age from roughly 18 to 89 years and lived across 20 to 25 United States geographic areas. In the prospective study, cohorts were assigned on the basis of participant-reported clinical history obtained from a screening survey and a study questionnaire. Exposed participants had been in contact with someone with a PCR-confirmed or clinician-diagnosed COVID-19 case within 2 weeks of study entry. Mobile phlebotomists in the prospective study collected whole blood, serum and a nasopharyngeal or oropharyngeal swab from every participant. Over a roughly two-month period, participants in the prospective study had the option of providing additional blood draws and questionnaires. Before DNA extraction, blood samples from the prospective study were shipped at room temperature or frozen.

The rearranged chain carries TRBV7-9 and TRBJ2-7, with 10 bases matching TRBD2. Sequencing input: PBMCs or T cells enriched from blood (not recorded which). The receptor was derived from a woman aged 30 to 39 who had been exposed to COVID-19. CDR3 loop: CASSLASGGVLRYEQYF. Read as DNA, the sequence is TGTGCCAGCAGCCTCGCTAGCGGGGGTGTTCTGCGCTACGAGCAGTACTTC. Where the CDR3 stops, the reference TRBV7-9 and TRBJ2-7 genes take over; the full variable domain is DTGVSQNPRHKITKRGQNVTFRCDPISEHNRLYWYRQTLGQGPEFLTYFQNEAQLEKSRLLSDRFSAERPKGSFSTLEIQRTEQGDSAMYLCASSLASGGVLRYEQYFGPGTRLTVT.